The rows below give T cell receptor beta chains drawn from one sample of a study of blood T cells in healthy people across ages. MiXCR, applied by TCRdb to the 5' RACE reads, yields one record per CDR3 protein. Of 750,000 to 950,000 distinct CDR3 sequences detected, under 30% appear once; the ten largest clones hold roughly 3.1%. The same data also contributed to another study, on T cells of mothers and their children.

The sequenced sample was blood. These receptors all come from a boy aged 5-17 years in good health. CDR3s include the opening cysteine and the closing phenylalanine or tryptophan. The order of the fields is D gene, V gene, J gene, CDR3 protein. A D gene is named only where the DNA matches it firmly.

>TRBD1|TRBV12-5|TRBJ1-2
CASGSGQGKNYGYTF
>NA|TRBV12-3/TRBV12-4|TRBJ2-1
CASSRNGNEQFF
>TRBD1|TRBV3-1|TRBJ2-5
CASSRGQQETQYF
>NA|TRBV7-8|TRBJ2-1
CASSPMSGIWEQFF
>NA|TRBV20-1|TRBJ2-2
CSALGPGELFF
>TRBD2|TRBV9|TRBJ2-7
CASSPGERGAYEQYF
>NA|TRBV11-2|TRBJ2-5
CASSFSYNQETQYF
>NA|TRBV11-1|TRBJ1-1
CASSLALGPTEAFF
>NA|TRBV4-1|TRBJ2-7
CASSQVPGDSYEQYF
>NA|TRBV4-1|TRBJ1-1
CASSQIKGGEAFF
>TRBD1|TRBV14|TRBJ2-7
CASSPLGQDAYEQYF
>NA|TRBV12-3/TRBV12-4|TRBJ2-2
CASSTIDHTGELFF
>NA|TRBV30|TRBJ2-2
CAWRGLATNTGELFF
>NA|TRBV7-3|TRBJ2-3
CASSGRARDTQYF
>TRBD1|TRBV7-8|TRBJ2-3
CASSLRTGGSSDTQYF
>TRBD1|TRBV11-2|TRBJ2-5
CACSLDLIGQGFF